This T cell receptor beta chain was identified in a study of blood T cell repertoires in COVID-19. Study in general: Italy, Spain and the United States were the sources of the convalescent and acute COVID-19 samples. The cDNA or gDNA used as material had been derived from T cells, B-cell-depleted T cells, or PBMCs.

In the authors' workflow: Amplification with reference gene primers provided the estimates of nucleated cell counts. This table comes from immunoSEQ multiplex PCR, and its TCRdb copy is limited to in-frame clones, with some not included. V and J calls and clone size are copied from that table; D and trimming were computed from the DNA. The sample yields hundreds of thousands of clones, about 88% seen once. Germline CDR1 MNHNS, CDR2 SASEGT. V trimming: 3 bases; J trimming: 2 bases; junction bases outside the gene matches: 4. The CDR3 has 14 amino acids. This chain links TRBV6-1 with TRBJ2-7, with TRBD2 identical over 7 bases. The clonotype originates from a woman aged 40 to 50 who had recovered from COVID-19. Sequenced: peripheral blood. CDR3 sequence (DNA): TGTGCCAGCAGTGATCTCGGACTAGCCTACGAGCAGTACTTC. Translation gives CASSDLGLAYEQYF.